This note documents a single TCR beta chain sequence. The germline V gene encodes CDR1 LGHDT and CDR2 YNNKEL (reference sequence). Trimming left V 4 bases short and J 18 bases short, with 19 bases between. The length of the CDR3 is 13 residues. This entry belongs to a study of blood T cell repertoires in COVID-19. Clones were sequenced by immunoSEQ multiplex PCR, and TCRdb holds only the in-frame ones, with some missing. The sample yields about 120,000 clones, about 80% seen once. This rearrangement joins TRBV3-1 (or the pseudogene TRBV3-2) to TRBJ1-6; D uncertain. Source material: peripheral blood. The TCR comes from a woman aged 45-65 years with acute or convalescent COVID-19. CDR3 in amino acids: CASSPSGRPTTHF. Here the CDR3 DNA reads TGTGCCAGCAGCCCAAGTGGGCGACCTACCACCCACTTT.